The clone carrying this TCR beta chain occurred many times. Its target is not known. The CDR3 has 15 residues. Trimming left V 3 bases short and J 4 bases short, with 16 bases between. Germline values: CDR1 DFQATT, CDR2 SNEGSKA (reference sequence). This record comes from a study of blood T cells in healthy people across ages. Regarding the study as a whole: The lack of PBMC sorting stopped any conclusive naive versus antigen-experienced comparison. Older individuals had lower TCR beta diversity per million T cells (the decline was roughly linear).

A J-beta primer mix and a sample-barcoded 5' primer were used in a second PCR of roughly 6 to 11 cycles. TCRdb recomputed calls from the 5' RACE reads with MiXCR, one row per CDR3 protein. This table has just under 900,000 distinct CDR3 sequences, roughly 26% appearing once. The TCR originated in an elderly woman in good health. The sample consisted of blood. This chain connects TRBV20-1 to TRBJ2-1; tentative D call: TRBD2 (7 bases). The CDR3 DNA follows: TGCAGTGCTAGCCGGGAGGCAGGGGCTTACAATGAGCAGTTCTTC. This gives the protein CSASREAGAYNEQFF.